This T cell receptor beta chain is drawn from a study of cytomegalovirus exposure and HLA in healthy donors (dated by TCRdb to the late 2010s). General notes on the study: In an earlier analysis of approximately 640 of the donors, approximately 300 Gb of sequence data and some 120 million unique TCR beta sequences from about 179 million T cells were reported. An early release covering some 640 HLA-typed donors comprised approximately 290 gigabases of sequencing data and approximately 80 million unique TCR sequences. Among the roughly 400 genotyped donors, roughly 80% belonged to the genetic ancestry cluster associated with self-reported Caucasian donors. The study aimed to test whether cataloging public T cell receptors could reveal signatures of past pathogen exposure. The T cell repertoires of roughly 660 subjects were profiled by immunosequencing and related to cytomegalovirus serostatus. Besides the first cohort of roughly 640 subjects, a separate validation cohort made up of over 95 different subjects was used. The study combined high-throughput TCR immunosequencing, statistical association of individual TCRs with disease status, and machine learning to predict cytomegalovirus infection status. A later analysis re-analyzed previously published TCR beta repertoires from 600 to 850 donors and added high-resolution HLA genotyping to study TCR occurrence patterns. In the later analysis, no new phenotypic data were used to find candidate immune exposures; instead, reliance was placed on TCR beta sequences and their occurrence across donors. To decide whether each TCR beta V gene segment behaved as functional or pseudogenic, an earlier analysis of approximately 600 of the donors relied on high-throughput TCR beta sequencing. Donor age, sex, ethnicity and CMV serostatus were compiled alongside the repertoire data. Genome-wide SNP genotypes for about three fifths of the roughly 670 donors were used in a later genetic analysis, which treated that subset as a discovery cohort. All discovery cohort repertoires had been generated on a single sequencing platform. Both class I and class II loci were covered by HLA typing, at four-digit resolution. The number of typed donors differed by locus: about 620-630 for A, B, C, DRB1 and DQB1; some 500 for DQA1; 600 to 610 for DPA1; and about 450 for DPB1. About five DR-DQ haplotypes were handled as single units for association and clustering, since linkage in the cohort was strong. On average, roughly 250,000 unique TCR beta nucleotide sequences were sequenced per donor among 398 genotyped donors of the cohort, with 15% to 20% of those sequences being non-productive.

The library was built by means of the immunoSEQ multiplex PCR assay. For the multiplex PCR, a mixture combining 60 forward primers for TCR Vbeta segments and 13 reverse primers for TCR Jbeta segments was used. Amplification of the CDR3 region of rearranged TCR beta genes was performed with a multiplex PCR assay on genomic DNA. On the Illumina HiSeq System, the amplified TCR beta libraries were sequenced as 87-base-pair reads. Under the source paper's analysis protocol: Across the 700 or so repertoires, a later analysis counted 80 million or so unique TCR beta chains, approximately 10 million of which were shared by at least two donors. A nearest-neighbor algorithm error-corrected the raw reads and collapsed the reads into unique sequences, merging closely related sequences to remove PCR and sequencing errors. CDR3 sequences were aligned to IMGT reference sequences to assign V, D and J gene segments. For a sequence to be retained, a match of at least six nucleotides was required to both a V gene segment and a J gene segment. A rearrangement counted as productive if the CDR3 had no stop codons and remained in frame with V and J, and every other rearrangement counted as non-productive. CDR3 was defined by IMGT convention, running from the second conserved V-encoded cysteine to the conserved J-encoded phenylalanine. The earlier analysis of roughly 590 of the donors excluded sequences that lacked an unambiguous match to a single V gene segment. In an earlier analysis of some 590 of the donors, a V segment was called functional when productive rearrangements were above 56.7%, and segregating when the standard deviation between donors exceeded 5%. To diagnose cytomegalovirus status from the catalog of TCR beta chain sequences, a statistical classification framework was built. In a later analysis, TCR nucleotide sequences were compared against IMGT/GENE-DB human TR gene sequences so that V and J genes could be assigned. The TCRdist pipeline was used in a later analysis to assign CDR3 sequences and most-parsimonious VDJ recombination scenarios. In a later analysis, every TCR beta chain was defined by the combination of its CDR3 amino acid sequence and its V-gene family, and reads without a unique V-gene family were dropped. To address suspected cross-contamination and a sequencing artifact, a later analysis removed under 600 highly shared, low-generation-probability nucleotide sequences. In a later analysis, a clonal expansion index for each public chain was calculated from normalized within-repertoire ranks of inferred template counts. Generation probabilities in a later analysis came from a VDJ recombination model fitted to out-of-frame rearrangements, and those results were checked against IGoR. A later analysis scored TCR-TCR, TCR-HLA and TCR-CMV co-occurrence with hypergeometric tests, applying a repertoire-size bias correction to TCR pairs. A later analysis estimated false discovery rates by permuting HLA or CMV assignments 20 times. A later analysis grouped co-occurring TCRs with DBSCAN, adding TCRdist sequence similarity when clustering within HLA-allele-positive subsets. Co-occurrence clustering excluded repertoires with fewer than 30,000 or more than 120,000 public chains, plus five with anomalous nucleotide sharing. TCRdb took this table from immuneACCESS and kept in-frame rearrangements with V and J called. Such tables lack part of the clones; where checked against another copy, unresolved V genes explain under half of the gap, and the rest is unexplained. The D gene and trimming were derived from the DNA, and the V and J assignments and clone size from that table. The sample table shows some 190,000 clones, and around 80% are seen once. The ten largest account for around 1.4% of the sample.

Study-level results and caveats: An association between a missense DCLRE1C variant and V-gene and J-gene trimming of TCR beta chains was found in a later genetic analysis and replicated in an independent cohort. A later analysis found that most CMV-associated TCR beta chains appeared HLA-restricted, with HLA associations seemingly driven largely by CMV exposure. HLA typing was unavailable for some donors at each locus, so association tests used only the typed subset. Specific HLA alleles were associated with more than 15,000 TCR beta sequences at a false discovery rate of 0.05 in a later analysis. Assigning TCR associations to individual alleles was difficult when HLA alleles, especially DR and DQ, strongly co-occurred. A further reported finding was that TCR beta sequences accurately predicted the HLA-A and HLA-B alleles for most subjects in the first cohort. In both the original and validation cohorts, the classifier was reported to diagnose cytomegalovirus status with high specificity and sensitivity. This cohort had only TCR beta chains sequenced, and the lack of alpha or paired-chain data limited which features could be detected. Correlated functional status among segregating V segments might reflect linkage disequilibrium, but an unknown experimental factor could not be ruled out. A later analysis found that TCR association rates varied across HLA loci, with DRB1 alleles showing the most associated TCRs and HLA-C alleles the fewest. In an earlier analysis of some 550 of the donors, most TCR beta V segments were observed in productive rearrangements about 87% or about 30% of the time, broadly matching IMGT annotations. A later analysis reported that several top co-occurrence clusters appeared linked to parvovirus B19, influenza, CMV and Epstein-Barr virus. Most TCR sequences were observed very rarely across donors, whereas some public TCRs were present in many individuals. A few of the identified cytomegalovirus-associated TCR beta chains were confirmed in vitro to be specific for cytomegalovirus antigens. The only immune exposure information available for the cohort was CMV serostatus. The study gave a list of more than 150 TCR beta chains associated with cytomegalovirus. Because the 87-base-pair reads could not distinguish some IMGT-functional V segments, including TRBV6-2 and TRBV6-3, those segments were excluded. In a later analysis, HLA-associated TCR beta chains showed more clonal expansion and lower generation probabilities than non-associated chains that were equally common. The earlier analysis of 450 to 700 of the donors excluded roughly 16 rarely observed V segments, including chromosome 9 orphons, because counts were too low. Presence/absence analyses assumed roughly uniform sequencing depth across donors, an assumption that may not hold. According to a later genetic analysis, donors in an Asian-associated ancestry cluster had fewer N-insertions in productive TCRs than the roughly 660-donor mean. It was suggested by the authors that the approach could potentially be generalized to other disease states and immunological phenotypes. A cluster of highly shared sequence variants was judged likely to represent a technical artifact of the sequencing pipeline.

CDR1 GTSNPN and CDR2 SVGIG are derived from the germline V gene (reference sequence). V was cut back by 3 bases and J by 2 bases, leaving a gap of 7 bases between them. Spanning cysteine to phenylalanine, the CDR3 consists of 13 amino acids. Just CDR3 DNA is preserved here, 39 bases in frame from base 1. The cohort comprised fewer than 750 healthy bone marrow donors. At the time of sampling, all cohort members were nominally healthy, though unrecorded immune exposures were likely present. The donor was CMV seropositive and was included in the group of 250 to 300 seropositive cohort members. Each donor provided a peripheral blood sample, and peripheral blood mononuclear cells were used for TCR beta sequencing. The Qiagen DNeasy Blood Extraction Kit was used to extract genomic DNA from the blood cell samples. With respect to this clone: Its antigen remains undetermined. No much larger clone is present one base from it, and per-base qualities are unavailable.

The chain is encoded by TRBV30 joined to TRBJ2-2, with no reliable assignment of the D segment. The TCR comes from a girl under 18 in good health and CMV-seropositive. Input material: PBMCs. The CDR3 corresponds to CAWRPTNTGELFF. The DNA sequence is as follows: TGTGCCTGGAGACCCACAAACACCGGGGAGCTGTTTTTT.